Shown below are 11 T cell receptor beta chains from a single sample sequenced in a study of CD8+ T cells in alopecia areata. RNA extraction and reverse transcription yielded cDNA as sequencing template. Data came from immunoSEQ multiplex PCR; TCRdb stores just in-frame clones and leaves some out. The sample holds 90,000 to 100,000 clones; roughly two fifths are singletons and the top ten take around 1.4%. Sequenced input: CD4+ T cells sorted from blood. The receptor set was obtained from a human donor with alopecia areata.

This clone appeared a few times. The V and J genes are TRBV5-8 and TRBJ2-7; 10 positions match TRBD2. This CDR3 is built from 14 residues. From germline, CDR1 is SGHTS and CDR2 YDEGEE. With 4 bases clipped from V and 3 bases from J, the junction kept 4 bases outside the gene matches. The CDR3 is CASSELAGYYEQYF. CDR3 DNA sequence: TGTGCCAGCAGCGAACTAGCGGGATACTACGAGCAGTACTTC.

The chain uses TRBV7-2 and TRBJ2-3; D uncertain. The CDR3 spans 12 residues. Germline assignment: CDR1 SGHTA and CDR2 FQGNSA. Deletions cut 5 bases from V and 3 bases from J, with 6 bases between. CDR3 residues: CASSEYTDTQYF. The CDR3 coding sequence is TGTGCCAGCAGCGAGTATACAGATACGCAGTATTTT.

This clone was counted a few times. The chain has TRBV16 and TRBJ1-5; D remains ambiguous. Trimming shortened V by 0 bases and J by 0 bases, and 9 bases separated the two germline ends. The CDR3 contains 16 residues. From germline, CDR1 is KGHSY and CDR2 FQNENV. CDR3 in amino acids: CASSQSGRDSNQPQHF. The DNA of the CDR3 is TGTGCCAGCAGCCAATCCGGTAGGGATAGCAATCAGCCCCAGCATTTT.

The rearrangement links TRBV5-6 to TRBJ2-6; TRBD1 might be the D (6 bases). Germline V gene lookup returns CDR1 SGHDT and CDR2 YYEEEE. With 4 bases removed from V and 5 bases from J, the gap between germline ends came to 16 bases. The CDR3 spans 16 residues. The CDR3 DNA is TGTGCCAGCAGCGATAACAGGGACCCCTGGGCCAACGTCCTGACTTTC. It yields the protein CASSDNRDPWANVLTF.

The CDR3 protein is CASTRGHSYEQYF. CDR3 in DNA: TGTGCCAGCACGAGGGGGCACTCCTACGAGCAGTACTTC. The rearrangement links TRBV2 to TRBJ2-7; 7 bases align to TRBD1. The germline gives CDR1 SNHLY, CDR2 FYNNEI. This CDR3 region has 13 residues. V trimming: 7 bases; J trimming: 0 bases; junction bases outside the gene matches: 3.

This clone was picked up one time. V is TRBV28 and J is TRBJ1-5; a weak D match, TRBD1 (5 bases). The ends were cut back, 4 bases at V and 6 bases at J, with 16 bases in the middle. This CDR3 has 15 residues. Germline assignment: CDR1 MDHEN and CDR2 SYDVKM. CDR3 residues: CASSSPATAGQPQHF. In DNA, the CDR3 is TGTGCCAGCAGTTCGCCCGCGACAGCAGGTCAGCCCCAGCATTTT. Complete variable domain (other parts from reference TRBV28 and TRBJ1-5): DVKVTQSSRYLVKRTGEKVFLECVQDMDHENMFWYRQDPGLGLRLIYFSYDVKMKEKGDIPEGYSVSREKKERFSLILESASTNQTSMYLCASSSPATAGQPQHFGDGTRLSIL.

The chain is built from TRBV29-1 and TRBJ2-2; D remains unclear. The CDR3 runs to 14 residues. Trimming took 6 bases from V and 3 from J, leaving 14 bases between them. Looked up from germline, CDR1 is SQVTM and CDR2 is ANQGSEA. As DNA, the CDR3 is TGCAGCGTCGGCCGATATGGAGACACCGGGGAGCTGTTTTTT. It yields the protein CSVGRYGDTGELFF.

This clone showed up just once. The chain links TRBV14 to TRBJ2-7; D gene uncertain. V was shortened by 5 bases and J by 2 bases, with 7 bases between the two germline ends. This CDR3 contains 12 residues. Germline CDR1 and CDR2: SGHDN and FVKESK. CDR3 residues: CASSDRPYEQYF. The CDR3 DNA reads TGTGCCAGCAGCGACCGACCCTACGAGCAGTACTTC.

The V gene is TRBV4-1, the J gene TRBJ1-5; D not certain. This CDR3 comprises 16 residues. Trimming took off 0 bases at V and 6 bases at J, with 15 bases between the two ends. Germline values: CDR1 MGHRA, CDR2 YSYEKL. In nucleotides, the CDR3 is TGCGCCAGCAGCCAAGATAGCCGACTCAAGGTTCAGCCCCAGCATTTT. Translation gives CASSQDSRLKVQPQHF.

The sample holds a few counts of this clone. The chain employs TRBV30 and TRBJ2-7; 8 bases match TRBD2. CDR1 and CDR2 (germline): GTSNPN, SVGIG (reference sequence). This CDR3 is built from 17 residues. J gave up 2 bases and V 8 bases, and 20 bases lay outside the gene matches. CDR3 sequence reads: CALEGRFSRRGAYEQYF. The CDR3, as DNA: TGTGCCCTGGAGGGTCGCTTTTCAAGGCGGGGGGCCTACGAGCAGTACTTC.

This clone has just a few counts. This chain connects TRBV29-1 to TRBJ2-7; 8 bases are a match to TRBD2. The V gene end was trimmed by 5 bases and the J gene end by 2 bases; junction bases not matched to a gene: 11. Germline assignment: CDR1 SQVTM and CDR2 ANQGSEA. CDR3 length: 15 residues. CDR3 DNA: TGCAGCGTTCGTTTGCTAGCGGGTGTGACCTACGAGCAGTACTTC. It translates to CSVRLLAGVTYEQYF.